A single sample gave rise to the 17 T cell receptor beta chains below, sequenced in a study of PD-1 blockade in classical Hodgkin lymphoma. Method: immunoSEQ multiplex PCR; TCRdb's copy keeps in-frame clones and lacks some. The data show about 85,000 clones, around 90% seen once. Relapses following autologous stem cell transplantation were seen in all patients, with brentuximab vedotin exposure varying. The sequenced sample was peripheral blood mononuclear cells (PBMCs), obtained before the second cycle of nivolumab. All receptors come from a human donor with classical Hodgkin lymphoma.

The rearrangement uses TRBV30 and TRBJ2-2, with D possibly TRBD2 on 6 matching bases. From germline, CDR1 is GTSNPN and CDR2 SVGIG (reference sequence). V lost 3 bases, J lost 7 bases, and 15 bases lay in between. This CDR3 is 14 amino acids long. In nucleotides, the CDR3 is TGTGCCTGGAGCCCGCGGAGGGAGGTCGGGGAGCTGTTTTTT. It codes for CAWSPRREVGELFF.

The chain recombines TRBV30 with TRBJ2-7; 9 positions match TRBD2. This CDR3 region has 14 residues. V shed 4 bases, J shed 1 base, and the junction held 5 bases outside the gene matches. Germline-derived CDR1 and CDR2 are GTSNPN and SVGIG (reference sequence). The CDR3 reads CAWTSGISSYEQYF. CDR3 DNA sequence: TGTGCCTGGACTAGCGGGATTTCTTCCTACGAGCAGTACTTC.

The CDR3 DNA sequence: TGTGCCAGCAGTTTTCTAGGGGACCCCTACAATGAGCAGTTCTTC. It yields the protein CASSFLGDPYNEQFF. The chain couples TRBV28 to TRBJ2-1, with D perhaps matching TRBD1 or TRBD2 (5 bases each). CDR1 MDHEN and CDR2 SYDVKM come from the germline V gene. This CDR3 region has 15 residues. The germline V and J ends were trimmed by 3 bases and 2 bases, with 11 bases remaining between them.

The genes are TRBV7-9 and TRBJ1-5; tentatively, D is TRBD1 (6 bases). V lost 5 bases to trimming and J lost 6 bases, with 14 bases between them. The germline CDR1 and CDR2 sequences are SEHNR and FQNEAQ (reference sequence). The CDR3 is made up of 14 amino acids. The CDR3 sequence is CASSQGGKGQPQHF. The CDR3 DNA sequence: TGTGCCAGCAGCCAAGGGGGGAAAGGTCAGCCCCAGCATTTT.

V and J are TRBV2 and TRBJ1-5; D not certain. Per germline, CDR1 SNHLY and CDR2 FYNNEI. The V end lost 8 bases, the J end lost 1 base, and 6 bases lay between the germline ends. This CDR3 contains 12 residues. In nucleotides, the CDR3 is TGTGCCAGCGGGCAGAGCAATCAGCCCCAGCATTTT. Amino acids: CASGQSNQPQHF. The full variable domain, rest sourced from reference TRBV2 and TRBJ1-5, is EPEVTQTPSHQVTQMGQEVILRCVPISNHLYFYWYRQILGQKVEFLVSFYNNEISEKSEIFDDQFSVERPDGSNFTLKIRSTKLEDSAMYFCASGQSNQPQHFGDGTRLSIL.

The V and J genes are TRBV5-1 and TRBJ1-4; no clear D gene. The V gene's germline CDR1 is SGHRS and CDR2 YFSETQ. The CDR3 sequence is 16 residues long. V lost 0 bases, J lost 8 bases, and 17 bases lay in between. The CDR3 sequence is CASSLDGQDLGEKLFF. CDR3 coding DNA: TGCGCCAGCAGCTTGGACGGGCAAGACTTGGGGGAAAAACTGTTTTTT.

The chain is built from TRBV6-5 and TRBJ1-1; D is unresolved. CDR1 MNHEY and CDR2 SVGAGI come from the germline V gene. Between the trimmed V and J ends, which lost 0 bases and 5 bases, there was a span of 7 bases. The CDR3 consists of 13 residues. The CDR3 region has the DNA TGTGCCAGCAGTTACTCCGTGGGAACTGAAGCTTTCTTT. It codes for CASSYSVGTEAFF.

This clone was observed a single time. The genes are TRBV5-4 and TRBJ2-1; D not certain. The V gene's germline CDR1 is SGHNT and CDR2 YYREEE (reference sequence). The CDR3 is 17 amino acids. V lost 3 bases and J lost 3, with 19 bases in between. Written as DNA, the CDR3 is TGTGCCAGCAGCTCTTTAGCCCGGCCTGGGGTCTACAATGAGCAGTTCTTC. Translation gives CASSSLARPGVYNEQFF.

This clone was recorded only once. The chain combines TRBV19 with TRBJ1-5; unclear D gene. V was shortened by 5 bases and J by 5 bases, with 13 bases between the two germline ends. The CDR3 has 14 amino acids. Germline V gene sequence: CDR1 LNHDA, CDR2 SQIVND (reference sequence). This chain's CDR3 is CASSLRVEDQPQHF. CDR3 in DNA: TGTGCCAGTAGTTTAAGGGTCGAAGATCAGCCCCAGCATTTT.

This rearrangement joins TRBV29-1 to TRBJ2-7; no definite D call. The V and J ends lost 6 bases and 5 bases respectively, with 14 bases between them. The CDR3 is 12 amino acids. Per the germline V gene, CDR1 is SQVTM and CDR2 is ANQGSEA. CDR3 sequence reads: CSVAGRHDEQYF. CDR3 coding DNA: TGCAGCGTGGCAGGCCGTCACGACGAGCAGTACTTC.

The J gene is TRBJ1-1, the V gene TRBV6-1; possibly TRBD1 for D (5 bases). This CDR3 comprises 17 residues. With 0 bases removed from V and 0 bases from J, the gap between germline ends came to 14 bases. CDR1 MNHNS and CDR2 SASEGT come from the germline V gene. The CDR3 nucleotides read TGTGCCAGCAGTGAAGCCCTCGACAGCCCCATGAACACTGAAGCTTTCTTT. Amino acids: CASSEALDSPMNTEAFF.

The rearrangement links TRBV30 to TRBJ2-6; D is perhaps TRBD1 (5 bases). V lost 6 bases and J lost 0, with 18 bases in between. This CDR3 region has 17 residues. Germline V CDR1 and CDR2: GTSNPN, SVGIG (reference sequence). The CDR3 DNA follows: TGTGCCTGCACCCTACAGGTTCCCCGCTCTGGGGCCAACGTCCTGACTTTC. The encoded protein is CACTLQVPRSGANVLTF. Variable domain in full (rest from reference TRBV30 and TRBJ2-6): SQTIHQWPATLVQPVGSPLSLECTVEGTSNPNLYWYRQAAGRGLQLLFYSVGIGQISSEVPQNLSASRPQDRQFILSSKKLLLSDSGFYLCACTLQVPRSGANVLTFGAGSRLTVL.

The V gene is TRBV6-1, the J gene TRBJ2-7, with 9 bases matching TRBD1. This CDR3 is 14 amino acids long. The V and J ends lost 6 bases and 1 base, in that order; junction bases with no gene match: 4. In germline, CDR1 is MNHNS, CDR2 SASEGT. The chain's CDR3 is CASRDRGTSYEQYF. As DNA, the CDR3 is TGTGCCAGCAGGGACAGGGGTACGTCCTACGAGCAGTACTTC.

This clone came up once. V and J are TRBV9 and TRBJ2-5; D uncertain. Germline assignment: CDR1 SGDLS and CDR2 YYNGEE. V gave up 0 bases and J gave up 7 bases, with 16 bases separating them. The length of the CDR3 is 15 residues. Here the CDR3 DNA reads TGTGCCAGCAGCGTAGGGCTATTCGAAGTGGCGACCCAGTACTTC. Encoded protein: CASSVGLFEVATQYF. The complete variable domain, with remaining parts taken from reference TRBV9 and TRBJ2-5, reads DSGVTQTPKHLITATGQRVTLRCSPRSGDLSVYWYQQSLDQGLQFLIQYYNGEERAKGNILERFSAQQFPDLHSELNLSSLELGDSALYFCASSVGLFEVATQYFGPGTRLLVL.

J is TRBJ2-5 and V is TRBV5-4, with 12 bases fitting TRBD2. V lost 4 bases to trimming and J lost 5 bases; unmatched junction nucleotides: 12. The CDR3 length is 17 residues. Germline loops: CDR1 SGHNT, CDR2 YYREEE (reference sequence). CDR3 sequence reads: CASSLPPSGRAGETQYF. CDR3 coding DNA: TGTGCCAGCAGCCTCCCTCCTAGCGGGAGGGCCGGGGAGACCCAGTACTTC.

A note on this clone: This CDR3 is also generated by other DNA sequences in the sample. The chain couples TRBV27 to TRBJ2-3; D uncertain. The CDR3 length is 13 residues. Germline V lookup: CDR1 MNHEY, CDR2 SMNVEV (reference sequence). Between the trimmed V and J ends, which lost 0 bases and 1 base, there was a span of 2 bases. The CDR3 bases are TGTGCCAGCAGTTTATCCGGCACAGATACGCAGTATTTT. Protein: CASSLSGTDTQYF.

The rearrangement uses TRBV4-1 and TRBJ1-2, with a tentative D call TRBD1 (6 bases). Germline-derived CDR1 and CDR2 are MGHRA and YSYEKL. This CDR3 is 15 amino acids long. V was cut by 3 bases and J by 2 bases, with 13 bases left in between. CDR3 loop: CASSHRTVVNYGYTF. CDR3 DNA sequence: TGCGCCAGCAGCCACCGGACAGTAGTAAACTATGGCTACACCTTC.